This TCR beta chain was sequenced during a study of identical twins. Study-wide points: Memory repertoires lacked the insertion deficit that abundant cord blood beta clonotypes showed. In zero-insertion analyses, partial confounding could arise from invariant MAIT and iNKT cells. Within twin pairs, the out-of-frame alpha sequences they shared showed excess low generation probability.

Germline V gives CDR1 MGHRA, CDR2 YSYEKL. The junction had 10 bases not matched to a gene; V was cut back by 5 bases and J by 3 bases. The CDR3 extends over 16 amino acids. The authors used template switching to add a universal primer site and gave cDNA unique molecular identifiers. TCRdb fed the 5' RACE reads into MiXCR, producing one record per CDR3 protein. The repertoire holds around 100,000 distinct CDR3 sequences, about 6% seen once, with about 12% in the top ten. There are many counts of this clonotype. The antigen is not known. The sequencing input was memory T cells sorted from blood. The genes are TRBV4-1 and TRBJ2-3; 8 bases are shared with TRBD2. This sequence originates from a woman in her 50s in good health. CDR3 coding DNA: TGCGCCAGCAGCACACCTCCGCGGGAGGTTACAGATACGCAGTATTTT. Translated, it gives CASSTPPREVTDTQYF.